The T cell receptor (beta chain) described here comes from a study of CD8+ T cells in alopecia areata. General study results and limits: Scalp samples also yield sequences of resident alphabeta T cells from normal skin. Patients showed less clear TCR sequence sharing than mice, possibly partly because of HLA diversity. Elevated clonality characterized lesional scalp relative to normal scalp, particularly in alopecia totalis/universalis.

This CDR3 region has 14 residues. Germline V lookup: CDR1 SEHNR, CDR2 FQNEAQ (reference sequence). V was cut by 5 bases and J by 3 bases, with 13 bases left in between. CD4+ and CD8+ T cells were sorted from PBMCs stained for CD3, CD4 and CD8. In its sample, this clone was seen a few times. Its antigen is not known. Reverse transcribed after extraction, RNA yielded cDNA as the sequencing template. Data came from immunoSEQ multiplex PCR; TCRdb stores just in-frame clones and leaves some out. The sample consists of fewer than 110,000 clones, around 50% of them appearing once. The sequence was obtained from a human donor in good health. The V and J genes are TRBV7-9 and TRBJ2-5; D is unclear. Input material: CD4+ T cells sorted from blood. CDR3 sequence reads: CASSRGGGEETQYF. DNA of the CDR3: TGTGCCAGCAGCCGTGGTGGCGGAGAAGAGACCCAGTACTTC.